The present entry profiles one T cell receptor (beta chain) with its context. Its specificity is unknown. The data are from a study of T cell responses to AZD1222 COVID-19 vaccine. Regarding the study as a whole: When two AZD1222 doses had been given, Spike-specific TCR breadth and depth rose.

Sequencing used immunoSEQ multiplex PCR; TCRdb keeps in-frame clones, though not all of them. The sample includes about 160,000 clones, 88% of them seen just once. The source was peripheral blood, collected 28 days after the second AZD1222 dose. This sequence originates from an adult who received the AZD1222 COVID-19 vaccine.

CDR3 nucleotides: TGTGCCTACCAGGCGGATCCCTACGAGCAGTACTTC. Its protein product is CAYQADPYEQYF. The rearrangement joins TRBV30 to TRBJ2-7, with unresolved D. The CDR3 covers 12 residues. Trimming stripped 7 bases from V and 2 bases from J, with 12 bases between. The germline V gene has CDR1 GTSNPN and CDR2 SVGIG (reference sequence).